This T cell receptor beta chain was recorded in a study of blood T cell repertoires in COVID-19. The sample holds many counts of this clone. Here immunoSEQ multiplex PCR was the method, and the copy in TCRdb shows in-frame clones only, minus some. Counted here are over 200,000 clones, about 83% occurring once; the ten biggest clones make up about 2.7%. Germline V gives CDR1 SGDLS, CDR2 YYNGEE. V was clipped by 0 bases and J by 0 bases, with 18 bases between them. CDR3 length equals 18 residues. Sequencing was performed on peripheral blood. The TCR was taken from a woman in her thirties or forties with active or convalescent COVID-19. The genes are TRBV9 and TRBJ1-1; D is possibly TRBD1 (6 bases). This chain's CDR3 is CASSVDPTGSTMNTEAFF. CDR3 DNA sequence: TGTGCCAGCAGCGTAGACCCCACAGGGTCTACCATGAACACTGAAGCTTTCTTT. The full variable domain, completed using reference TRBV9 and TRBJ1-1, is DSGVTQTPKHLITATGQRVTLRCSPRSGDLSVYWYQQSLDQGLQFLIQYYNGEERAKGNILERFSAQQFPDLHSELNLSSLELGDSALYFCASSVDPTGSTMNTEAFFGQGTRLTVV.